Below are 25 T cell receptor beta chains sequenced from a single sample in a study of neurological immune-mediated disorders. TCRdb called the 5' RACE reads again in MiXCR, with one record for every CDR3 protein. The sample lists around 80,000 distinct CDR3 sequences; around 10% were seen once. The sequenced sample was PBMCs. The receptor source for this set is a middle-aged man in good health.

On this clonotype: With a much larger clone just one base away, this may be a read error. V usage is TRBV11-2 and J usage is TRBJ2-5, with D hard to call. Trimming took 3 bases from V and 4 from J, leaving 9 bases between them. This CDR3 is 13 amino acids long. Per germline, CDR1 SGHAT and CDR2 FQNNGV. The CDR3: CASSFSRRETQYF. The CDR3 nucleotides are TGTGCCAGCAGCTTTTCAAGGAGAGAGACCCAGTACTTC.

This clonotype occurred many times. The J gene is TRBJ2-3, the V gene TRBV20-1; tentatively, D is TRBD2 (5 bases). The length of the CDR3 is 17 residues. Germline CDR1 is DFQATT and CDR2 is SNEGSKA (reference sequence). The germline V and J ends were trimmed by 1 base and 0 bases, with 17 bases remaining between them. The chain's CDR3 is CSARAGIDDSSTDTQYF. For the CDR3, the DNA is TGCAGTGCTAGAGCGGGGATTGACGATTCTAGCACAGATACGCAGTATTTT.

This clonotype showed up many times. The CDR3 protein is CASSLPGLAAYNEQFF. DNA of the CDR3: TGTGCCAGCAGCTTACCCGGACTAGCGGCCTACAATGAGCAGTTCTTC. This sequence joins TRBV7-9 and TRBJ2-1, with 10 nucleotides matching TRBD2. Germline V CDR1 and CDR2: SEHNR, FQNEAQ (reference sequence). The CDR3 has 16 residues. J lost 2 bases, V lost 2 bases, and 3 bases had no gene match. Filled out from reference TRBV7-9 and TRBJ2-1, the complete variable domain reads DTGVSQNPRHKITKRGQNVTFRCDPISEHNRLYWYRQTLGQGPEFLTYFQNEAQLEKSRLLSDRFSAERPKGSFSTLEIQRTEQGDSAMYLCASSLPGLAAYNEQFFGPGTRLTVL.

This clonotype was found many times. V usage is TRBV2 and J usage is TRBJ2-5; tentative D call: TRBD1 (6 bases). Germline CDR1 and CDR2: SNHLY and FYNNEI. The CDR3 consists of 15 residues. Trimming shortened V by 8 bases and J by 3 bases, and 19 bases separated the two germline ends. The CDR3 DNA reads TGTGCCAGCTCCCGGAACGGGACACCGAAAGAGACCCAGTACTTC. It codes for CASSRNGTPKETQYF.

This clonotype came up many times. The chain recombines TRBV5-1 with TRBJ1-5; 9 nucleotides agree with TRBD1. J lost 3 bases, V lost 4 bases, and 2 bases had no gene match. The length of the CDR3 is 14 residues. CDR1 and CDR2 from the germline V gene are SGHRS and YFSETQ. The CDR3 nucleotides read TGCGCCAGCAGCCGGACAGGGGACAATCAGCCCCAGCATTTT. As protein: CASSRTGDNQPQHF. The whole variable domain, filled in from reference TRBV5-1 and TRBJ1-5, reads KAGVTQTPRYLIKTRGQQVTLSCSPISGHRSVSWYQQTPGQGLQFLFEYFSETQRNKGNFPGRFSGRQFSNSRSEMNVSTLELGDSALYLCASSRTGDNQPQHFGDGTRLSIL.

This clonotype has a count of ten or more. The chain carries TRBV7-8 and TRBJ2-7, with TRBD2 matching 10 bases. This CDR3 spans 14 amino acids. Germline values: CDR1 SGHVS, CDR2 FQNEAQ. J was trimmed by 4 bases and V by 2 bases; bases with no gene match: 2. The chain's CDR3 is CASSLKLAGYEQYF. The CDR3 DNA sequence: TGTGCCAGCAGCTTAAAACTAGCGGGGTACGAGCAGTACTTC.

The chain has TRBV30 and TRBJ2-2, with TRBD2 matching 8 bases. With V trimmed by 1 base and J by 6 bases, 4 bases remained unmatched. The germline gives CDR1 GTSNPN, CDR2 SVGIG (reference sequence). The CDR3 length is 14 residues. The CDR3 spells CAWSDAGGAGELFF. CDR3 DNA sequence: TGTGCCTGGAGTGATGCGGGGGGCGCCGGGGAGCTGTTTTTT.

This clonotype was found many times. The chain carries TRBV20-1 and TRBJ1-5, with TRBD1 matching 8 bases. Unmatched junction bases numbered 10, after V lost 5 bases and J lost 4 bases. This CDR3 is 15 amino acids long. Germline V gives CDR1 DFQATT, CDR2 SNEGSKA (reference sequence). The CDR3 nucleotides read TGCAGTGCTCCCCGTGGGACAGGTGGAAATCAGCCCCAGCATTTT. Translated, it gives CSAPRGTGGNQPQHF.

The table lists this clonotype with many counts. This rearrangement joins TRBV28 to TRBJ1-2; D not certain. Germline CDR1 MDHEN, CDR2 SYDVKM. Trimming left V 2 bases short and J 6 bases short, with 13 bases between. CDR3 length: 14 residues. Here the CDR3 DNA reads TGTGCCAGCAGTTTAAGAGGACCCCGCGATGGCTACACCTTC. This encodes CASSLRGPRDGYTF.

This clonotype was observed many times. This chain uses TRBV3-1 with TRBJ2-7; 10 bases fit TRBD2. Germline trimming cut 7 bases from V and 2 bases from J; bases unmatched to any gene: 5. Per the germline V gene, CDR1 is LGHDT and CDR2 is YNNKEL (reference sequence). This CDR3 contains 14 residues. The CDR3, as DNA: TGTGCCAGCAACCTAGCGGGAGTGGCCTACGAGCAGTACTTC. Protein sequence: CASNLAGVAYEQYF.

Of note for this clonotype: A much larger clone is a single base away; this may be a read error. The rearrangement joins TRBV3-1 to TRBJ2-3; 10 bases agree with TRBD2. The length of the CDR3 is 15 residues. CDR1 LGHDT and CDR2 YNNKEL come from the germline V gene (reference sequence). CDR3 protein: CASSLLAGSTDTRYF. In nucleotides, the CDR3 is TGTGCCAGCAGTTTACTAGCGGGGAGCACAGATACGCGGTATTTT.

This clonotype has a count of ten or more. This sequence joins TRBV10-3 and TRBJ1-2; D uncertain. There are 13 residues in the CDR3. Trimming removed 2 bases at V and 6 bases at J, with 10 bases between. Germline V gives CDR1 ENHRY, CDR2 SYGVKD. As DNA, the CDR3 is TGTGCCATCAGTGAGGTAGGGAAGGATGGCTACACCTTC. Translating it yields CAISEVGKDGYTF.

This clonotype was recorded at least ten times. This sequence joins TRBV20-1 and TRBJ2-7, with TRBD1 matching over 8 bases. Germline loops: CDR1 DFQATT, CDR2 SNEGSKA (reference sequence). The CDR3 extends over 14 amino acids. V lost 6 bases and J lost 3; bases outside the gene matches: 10. This CDR3 reads CSAVSGQGGYEQYF. The CDR3 coding sequence is TGCAGTGCCGTATCCGGACAGGGTGGCTACGAGCAGTACTTC.

The chain employs TRBV28 and TRBJ1-5; D might be TRBD1 (6 bases). V gave up 7 bases and J gave up 4 bases, with 14 bases separating them. There are 14 residues in the CDR3. Germline values: CDR1 MDHEN, CDR2 SYDVKM. This chain's CDR3 is CASNWGQVNQPQHF. CDR3 DNA: TGTGCCAGCAACTGGGGACAAGTTAATCAGCCCCAGCATTTT.

This clonotype was seen ten or more times. The J gene is TRBJ2-3, the V gene TRBV7-9; maybe TRBD1 (5 bases). The CDR3 has 14 amino acids. V lost 5 bases, J lost 4 bases, and 13 bases lay in between. Per the germline V gene, CDR1 is SEHNR and CDR2 is FQNEAQ (reference sequence). The DNA of the CDR3 is TGTGCCAGCAGCCTAATCCAGGGCGCAGATACGCAGTATTTT. It codes for CASSLIQGADTQYF.

This clonotype was seen ten or more times. V and J are TRBV5-5 and TRBJ2-1; D possibly corresponds to TRBD1 (5 bases). V lost 5 bases, J lost 8 bases, and 11 bases lay in between. Germline assignment: CDR1 SGHKS and CDR2 YYEKEE (reference sequence). There are 12 residues in the CDR3. CDR3 sequence: CASSLGVDEQFF. CDR3 DNA: TGTGCCAGCAGTCTAGGGGTGGATGAGCAGTTCTTC.

This clonotype was seen at least ten times. The chain couples TRBV20-1 to TRBJ2-7, with 15 bases fitting TRBD2. CDR1 and CDR2 (germline): DFQATT, SNEGSKA (reference sequence). V lost 5 bases to trimming and J lost 2 bases; unmatched junction nucleotides: 19. The CDR3 spans 20 residues. In DNA form, the CDR3 reads TGCAGTGCTCCTCAAGCCGGACTAGCGGGAGGGCCTGGGTTGCCCTACGAGCAGTACTTC. This codes for CSAPQAGLAGGPGLPYEQYF.

For this clonotype: A read error may be the cause here, since a much bigger clone is one base away. The chain is built from TRBV18 and TRBJ2-7; no clear D gene. CDR1 and CDR2 from the germline V gene are KGHSH and LQKENI. Trimming removed 5 bases from V and 3 bases from J, with 11 bases in between. There are 13 residues in the CDR3. The CDR3 coding sequence is TGTGCCAGCTCATCTGGACCCCTCTACGAGCAGTACTTC. Its protein product is CASSSGPLYEQYF. Variable domain in full (rest from reference TRBV18 and TRBJ2-7): NAGVMQNPRHLVRRRGQEARLRCSPMKGHSHVYWYRQLPEEGLKFMVYLQKENIIDESGMPKERFSAEFPKEGPSILRIQQVVRGDSAAYFCASSSGPLYEQYFGPGTRLTVT.

This clonotype was recorded at least ten times. CDR3 nucleotides: TGTGCCAGCAGTTTGGACCACAGCGTTATCTACAATGAGCAGTTCTTC. As protein: CASSLDHSVIYNEQFF. V is TRBV27 and J is TRBJ2-1; no definite D call. CDR1 is MNHEY and CDR2 is SMNVEV in the germline V gene (reference sequence). V lost 3 bases, J lost 3 bases, and 15 bases lay in between. The CDR3 covers 16 residues.

A few counts support this clonotype. The V gene is TRBV27, the J gene TRBJ1-6; 7 bases are a match to TRBD1. Germline V gene sequence: CDR1 MNHEY, CDR2 SMNVEV (reference sequence). With 2 bases clipped from V and 10 bases from J, the junction kept 17 bases outside the gene matches. The CDR3 has 18 residues. CDR3 loop: CASSLVSTGSSSGSPLHF. CDR3 bases: TGTGCCAGCAGTTTAGTATCGACAGGGTCGTCTTCTGGGTCACCCCTCCACTTT.

This clonotype was recorded many times. This rearrangement joins TRBV20-1 to TRBJ2-7; the match to TRBD2 covers 13 bases. Per germline, CDR1 DFQATT and CDR2 SNEGSKA (reference sequence). This CDR3 has 15 amino acids. With V trimmed by 5 bases and J by 0 bases, 4 bases remained unmatched. The CDR3 region has the DNA TGCAGTGCTCCACGGACTAGCGGGGGCTCCTACGAGCAGTACTTC. It encodes CSAPRTSGGSYEQYF.

This clonotype was seen ten or more times. The chain has TRBV5-1 and TRBJ1-1; TRBD1 agrees at 7 bases. In germline, CDR1 is SGHRS, CDR2 YFSETQ. The CDR3 has 15 amino acids. J was trimmed by 2 bases and V by 2 bases; bases with no gene match: 6. The CDR3 nucleotides read TGCGCCAGCAGCTTACCGGGACAGCCAAACACTGAAGCTTTCTTT. Translated, it gives CASSLPGQPNTEAFF.

This clonotype has a count of ten or more. The chain employs TRBV6-5 and TRBJ1-1, with D possibly TRBD1 on 6 matching bases. The ends were cut back, 6 bases at V and 5 bases at J, with 13 bases in the middle. The CDR3 length is 13 residues. The germline gives CDR1 MNHEY, CDR2 SVGAGI. CDR3 sequence reads: CASRPPQGTEAFF. The CDR3 region has the DNA TGTGCCAGCAGACCACCCCAGGGGACTGAAGCTTTCTTT.

This clonotype was observed at least ten times. The rearrangement joins TRBV29-1 to TRBJ2-1; no firm D call. The germline V and J ends were trimmed by 3 bases and 4 bases, with 13 bases remaining between them. The length of the CDR3 is 14 residues. The germline CDR1 and CDR2 sequences are SQVTM and ANQGSEA. Here the CDR3 DNA reads TGCAGCGTTGATCCCCCCGGCCGTTACAATGAGCAGTTCTTC. It specifies CSVDPPGRYNEQFF.

This clonotype has at least ten counts. This chain joins TRBV6-1 and TRBJ1-6; tentative D call: TRBD1 (5 bases). This CDR3 has 14 amino acids. V lost 4 bases and J 9 bases, leaving 13 bases between the germline ends. Germline V CDR1 and CDR2: MNHNS, SASEGT. The CDR3 protein is CASSASGKGSPLHF. DNA for the CDR3: TGTGCCAGCAGTGCATCAGGGAAGGGTTCACCCCTCCACTTT.